This is a list of T cell receptor beta chains from one sample in a study of cytomegalovirus exposure and HLA in healthy donors. Method: immunoSEQ multiplex PCR; TCRdb's copy keeps in-frame clones and lacks some. This sample yields over 150,000 clones, of which more than 60% are seen a single time; approximately 1.5% belongs to the top ten. Source material: PBMCs. These receptors originate from a woman aged 25 to 39 in good health and CMV-seropositive. Each CDR3 is given with its conserved first and last residue. The D gene is left open where the match is weak. Size values are once, few and many counts, or a class for expanded clones, and some rows have none.

J	V	D	size	DNA	CDR3
TRBJ2-2	TRBV11-1	.	once	TGTGCCAGCAGCTCTCATCTGCGGGAGAACACCGGGGAGCTGTTTTTT	CASSSHLRENTGELFF
TRBJ2-7	TRBV11-1	.	.	TGTGCCAGCAGTTTGGGGGGACAGCCCAACTACGAGCAGTACTTC	CASSLGGQPNYEQYF
TRBJ1-2	TRBV5-1	.	.	TGCGCCAGCAGCTTGGGGGGCAGGGGACCTAACTATGGCTACACCTTC	CASSLGGRGPNYGYTF
TRBJ1-5	TRBV28	.	.	TGTGCCAGCAGTCCGAACAGAAATAGCAATCAGCCCCAGCATTTT	CASSPNRNSNQPQHF
TRBJ2-1	TRBV10-3	.	.	TGTGCCATCAGTGAGGGGCAGGGATGGTACAATGAGCAGTTCTTC	CAISEGQGWYNEQFF
TRBJ2-4	TRBV11-3	TRBD2	.	TGTGCCAGCAGCTTAGCTCGGGGGGAAAACATTCAGTACTTC	CASSLARGENIQYF
TRBJ2-1	TRBV30	TRBD2	.	TGTGCCTGGAGTCCCGGACTAGCGGGCTCCAATGAGCAGTTCTTC	CAWSPGLAGSNEQFF
TRBJ1-3	TRBV30	.	once	TGTGCCTGGAGTCAGGTCCGCTTTTACTCTGGAAACACCATATATTTT	CAWSQVRFYSGNTIYF
TRBJ2-7	TRBV9	.	.	TGTGCCAGCAGCGTGGATGGGACACGAACCTACGAGCAGTACTTC	CASSVDGTRTYEQYF
TRBJ2-5	TRBV7-9	.	.	TGTGCCAGCAGCTTTATGGAGCGGGAGACCCAGTACTTC	CASSFMERETQYF
TRBJ2-3	TRBV30	TRBD1	once	TGTGCCTGGGCGGGGACAGGTCGAACAGATACGCAGTATTTT	CAWAGTGRTDTQYF
TRBJ2-7	TRBV4-1	TRBD1	.	TGCGCCAGCAGCCGCGGGACAGGGAGAGTCGAGCAGTACTTC	CASSRGTGRVEQYF
TRBJ2-2	TRBV4-2	.	few	TGTGCCAGCAGCCAAGGGAGGGGGCAAAACGGGGAGCTGTTTTTT	CASSQGRGQNGELFF
TRBJ2-3	TRBV7-6	TRBD2	.	TGTGCCAGCAGCCCTGGACTAGCGGGAGCTAGCACAGATACGCAGTATTTT	CASSPGLAGASTDTQYF
TRBJ1-2	TRBV7-2	.	.	TGTGCCAGCAGCTTAGACAGGACAGACTATGGCTACACCTTC	CASSLDRTDYGYTF
TRBJ1-4	TRBV19	.	.	TGTGCCAGTAGTACACTCTGGGGGGATGAAAAACTGTTTTTT	CASSTLWGDEKLFF
TRBJ2-1	TRBV29-1	TRBD2	.	TGCAGCGTCACCGGGACTAGCTTCTCGAGCTCCTACAATGAGCAGTTCTTC	CSVTGTSFSSSYNEQFF
TRBJ2-7	TRBV7-9	.	.	TGTGCCAGCAGCTCCAGATTCGAGCAGTACTTC	CASSSRFEQYF
TRBJ2-2	TRBV28	.	.	TGTGCCAGCAGGCCCCTCGGGATCCTGAACACCGGGGAGCTGTTTTTT	CASRPLGILNTGELFF
TRBJ2-5	TRBV7-7	.	.	TGTGCCAGCAGCTTAGTACGGGGACAAGAGACCCAGTACTTC	CASSLVRGQETQYF
TRBJ1-4	TRBV10-1	TRBD1	.	TGCGCCAGCAGTGAGTCGGGGACAGGGGGCGATGAAAAACTGTTTTTT	CASSESGTGGDEKLFF
TRBJ2-3	TRBV29-1	.	.	TGCAGCGTAGCGTTCCAAATACAGGGCGTTCTCCCAGATACGCAGTATTTT	CSVAFQIQGVLPDTQYF